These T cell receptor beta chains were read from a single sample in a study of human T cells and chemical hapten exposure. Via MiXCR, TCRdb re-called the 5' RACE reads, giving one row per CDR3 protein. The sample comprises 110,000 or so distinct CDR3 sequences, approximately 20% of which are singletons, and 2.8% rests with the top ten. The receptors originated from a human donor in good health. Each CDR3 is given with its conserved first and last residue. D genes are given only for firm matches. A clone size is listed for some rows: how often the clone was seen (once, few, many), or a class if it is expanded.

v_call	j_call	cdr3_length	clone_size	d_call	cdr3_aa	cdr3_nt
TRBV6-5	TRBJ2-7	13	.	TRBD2	CASTSGRAYEQYF	TGTGCCAGCACCAGCGGGAGGGCCTACGAGCAGTACTTC
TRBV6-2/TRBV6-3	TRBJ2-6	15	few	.	CASRRLGSGANVLTF	TGTGCCAGCAGGAGACTTGGGTCTGGGGCCAACGTCCTGACTTTC
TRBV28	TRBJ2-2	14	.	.	CASSPPRNTGELFF	TGTGCCAGCAGTCCTCCAAGGAACACCGGGGAGCTGTTTTTT
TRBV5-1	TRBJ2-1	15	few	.	CASKMDRSPYNEQFF	TGCGCCAGCAAGATGGACCGAAGCCCATACAATGAGCAGTTCTTC
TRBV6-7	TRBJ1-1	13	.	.	CATLGGKSTEAFF	TGTGCCACCCTAGGGGGGAAATCGACTGAAGCTTTCTTT
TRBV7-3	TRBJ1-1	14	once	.	CASSPTMERGEAFF	TGTGCCAGCAGCCCCACCATGGAGAGGGGTGAAGCTTTCTTT
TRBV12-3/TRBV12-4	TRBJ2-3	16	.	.	CASSRPSDSDADTQYF	TGTGCCAGCAGCCGCCCGTCGGACAGCGACGCAGATACGCAGTATTTT
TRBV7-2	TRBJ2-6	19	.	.	CASSLIGIGRGSGANVLTF	TGTGCCAGCAGCTTAATAGGAATCGGCCGAGGGTCTGGGGCCAACGTCCTGACTTTC
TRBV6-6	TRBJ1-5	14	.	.	CASSYRAGDQPQHF	TGTGCCAGCAGTTACAGGGCAGGGGATCAGCCCCAGCATTTT
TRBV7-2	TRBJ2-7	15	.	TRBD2	CASSSPGTSEDEQYF	TGTGCCAGCAGCTCCCCGGGGACTAGCGAGGACGAGCAGTACTTC
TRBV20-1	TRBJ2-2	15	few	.	CSAREVGVNTGELFF	TGCAGTGCTAGAGAGGTGGGGGTGAACACCGGGGAGCTGTTTTTT
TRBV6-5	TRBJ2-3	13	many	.	CASSYVSRDTQYF	TGTGCCAGCAGTTACGTTTCTCGAGATACGCAGTATTTT
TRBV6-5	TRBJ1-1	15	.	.	CASSYSSGGLTEAFF	TGTGCCAGCAGTTACTCGTCGGGGGGCCTAACTGAAGCTTTCTTT
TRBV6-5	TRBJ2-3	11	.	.	CASTPQDTQYF	TGTGCCAGCACCCCCCAAGATACGCAGTATTTT